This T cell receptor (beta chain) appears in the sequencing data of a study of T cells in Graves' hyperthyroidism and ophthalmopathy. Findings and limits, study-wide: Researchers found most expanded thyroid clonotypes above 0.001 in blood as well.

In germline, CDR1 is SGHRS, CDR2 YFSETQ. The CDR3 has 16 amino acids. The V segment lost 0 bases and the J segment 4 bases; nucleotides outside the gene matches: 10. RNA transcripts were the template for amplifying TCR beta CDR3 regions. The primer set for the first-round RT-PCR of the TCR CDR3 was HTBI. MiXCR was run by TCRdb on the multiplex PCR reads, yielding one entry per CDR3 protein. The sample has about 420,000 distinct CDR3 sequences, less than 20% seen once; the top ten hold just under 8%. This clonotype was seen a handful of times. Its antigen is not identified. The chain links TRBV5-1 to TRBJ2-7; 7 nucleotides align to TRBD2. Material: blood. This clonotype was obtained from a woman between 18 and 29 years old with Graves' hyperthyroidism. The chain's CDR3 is CASSLAVTSAGYEQYF. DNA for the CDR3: TGCGCCAGCAGCTTGGCCGTAACTAGCGCCGGTTACGAGCAGTACTTC.